These T cell receptor beta chains were read from a single sample in a study of Ad26.COV2.S vaccination and SARS-CoV-2 variants. Data came from immunoSEQ multiplex PCR; TCRdb stores just in-frame clones and leaves some out. The repertoire holds a few hundred thousand clones, with roughly 86% as singletons. The sequencing used peripheral blood, collected in a trial of Ad26.COV2.S vaccine versus placebo. Receptors originate from a person aged 18-60 years who received the Ad26.COV2.S COVID-19 vaccine or a placebo. CDR3s include the opening cysteine and the closing phenylalanine or tryptophan. D genes are given only for firm matches. Size is omitted from some rows. Given values are once, few, many or a class for expanded clones.

v_gene	j_gene	abundance	d_gene	CDR3nt	CDR3aa
TRBV25-1	TRBJ2-3	NA	NA	TGTGCCAGCAGTCCGGGACGGGGGACAGATACGCAGTATTTT	CASSPGRGTDTQYF
TRBV7-3	TRBJ2-1	NA	NA	TGTGCCAGCAGCTTAGTAGGGTTGAATGAGCAGTTCTTC	CASSLVGLNEQFF
TRBV5-6	TRBJ1-5	NA	NA	TGTGCCAGCAGCTTGTTTATGGCCTCCCAGGGGCCCCAGCATTTT	CASSLFMASQGPQHF
TRBV19	TRBJ1-1	once	NA	TGTGCCAGTAGTCCGGACGGGGTTGGGACTGAAGCTTTCTTT	CASSPDGVGTEAFF
TRBV12-5	TRBJ2-7	once	NA	TGTGCTAGTGGTCTCACCCACGAGCAGTACTTC	CASGLTHEQYF
TRBV28	TRBJ2-1	NA	NA	TGTGCCAGCAGTTCCCTTCAGGGCAGCTCCTACAATGAGCAGTTCTTC	CASSSLQGSSYNEQFF
TRBV10-3	TRBJ1-5	NA	NA	TGTGCCATCAGTGGAGGGTTAAGCAATCAGCCCCAGCATTTT	CAISGGLSNQPQHF
TRBV4-1	TRBJ2-3	NA	TRBD2	TGCGCCAGCAGCCAAGAAGGTAGTAGCGGGGGAGATACGCAGTATTTT	CASSQEGSSGGDTQYF
TRBV6-6	TRBJ2-2	few	NA	TGTGCCAGCAAGAAAAGGGAGGACACCGGGGAGCTGTTTTTT	CASKKREDTGELFF
TRBV6-6	TRBJ1-1	NA	NA	TGTGCCAGCACCACCTCCGCGGGGAACACTGAAGCTTTCTTT	CASTTSAGNTEAFF
TRBV5-4	TRBJ1-2	NA	TRBD1	TGTGCCAGCAGCTGGCGGGGGAGGGGGCGTAACTATGGCTACACCTTC	CASSWRGRGRNYGYTF
TRBV10-2	TRBJ1-5	NA	NA	TGCGCCAGCAGTCCCGCCGGGGGCAATCAGCCCCAGCATTTT	CASSPAGGNQPQHF
TRBV18	TRBJ1-1	NA	TRBD1	TGTGCCAGCTCACCTCGACAGGGACGGCTTACCACTGAAGCTTTCTTT	CASSPRQGRLTTEAFF
TRBV29-1	TRBJ1-1	NA	NA	TGCAGCGTTGGTAAGGGAGAGAACACTGAAGCTTTCTTT	CSVGKGENTEAFF
TRBV30	TRBJ1-4	NA	NA	TGTGCCTGGAGTGTAGGGGGTTTAGGAGAAAAACTGTTTTTT	CAWSVGGLGEKLFF
TRBV5-1	TRBJ2-3	NA	NA	TGCGCCAGCAGCTTCTTTTCAGGGGAAGATACGCAGTATTTT	CASSFFSGEDTQYF
TRBV5-6	TRBJ2-5	once	NA	TGTGCCAGCAGCTTATGGCGAGGGAAAGAGACCCAGTACTTC	CASSLWRGKETQYF
TRBV7-9	TRBJ1-4	NA	TRBD1	TGTGCCAGCAGCATGGGACAGGGTGGCGAAAAACTGTTTTTT	CASSMGQGGEKLFF
TRBV7-9	TRBJ2-6	NA	TRBD1	TGTGCCAGCAGCTTAAAGGTGCAGGGGGCCGGAGGGGCCAACGTCCTGACTTTC	CASSLKVQGAGGANVLTF
TRBV7-3	TRBJ2-7	NA	TRBD1	TGTGCCAGCAGCTTAAGAGCCGGACAGGGCTACGAGCAGTACTTC	CASSLRAGQGYEQYF
TRBV10-1	TRBJ1-2	NA	TRBD1	TGCGCCAGCAGTGCGGGACAGCGCTATGGCTACACCTTC	CASSAGQRYGYTF
TRBV6-2/TRBV6-3	TRBJ1-6	few	NA	TGTGCCAGCAGTTACAGGGCCGAGAGGCCCCTCCACTTT	CASSYRAERPLHF
TRBV15	TRBJ2-2	NA	NA	TGTGCCACCAGCAGCTCATGGGGGCGCAGCGGGGAGCTGTTTTTT	CATSSSWGRSGELFF
TRBV11-3	TRBJ1-4	NA	TRBD1	TGTGCCAGCAGCCCAGGGGGGTCCGGGGGCCCTGCTCTTTTT	CASSPGGSGGPALF
TRBV19	TRBJ1-2	NA	TRBD1	TGTGCCAGTAGTATAGCTTCGGGACAGACTTATGGCTACACCTTC	CASSIASGQTYGYTF
TRBV5-1	TRBJ1-3	NA	NA	TGCGCCAGCAGCTTGACCTCCGGGACACAGTCTGCAGGTGGAAACACCATATATTTT	CASSLTSGTQSAGGNTIYF
TRBV3-1/TRBV3-2	TRBJ2-1	NA	NA	TGTGCCAGCACCCAGGGCTTCTACAATGAGCAGTTCTTC	CASTQGFYNEQFF
TRBV7-2	TRBJ1-2	NA	TRBD1	TGTGCCAGCAGCTCATCGACAGGGGGCTCAAGTGGCTACACCTTC	CASSSSTGGSSGYTF
TRBV7-9	TRBJ2-7	NA	NA	TGTGCCAGCAGCTTCGGTGGAGGCCTCTACGAGCAGTACTTC	CASSFGGGLYEQYF
TRBV12-1	TRBJ2-1	NA	NA	TGTGCCAGCAGCTTGCCTATAGCGGGGGGGCAAAGGTCCTACAATGAGCAGTTCTTC	CASSLPIAGGQRSYNEQFF
TRBV6-6	TRBJ1-1	NA	TRBD1	TGTGCCAGCAGTTCCCCGGGACAGGGTGACACTGAAGCTTTCTTT	CASSSPGQGDTEAFF
TRBV7-2	TRBJ1-3	once	NA	TGTGCCAGCAGCCTTCGACTGATCTCTGGAAACACCATATATTTT	CASSLRLISGNTIYF
TRBV4-3	TRBJ2-2	NA	NA	TGCGCCAGCAGCCAAGAAGTATACGGGGCCGGGGAGCTGTTTTTT	CASSQEVYGAGELFF
TRBV25-1	TRBJ1-2	NA	TRBD1	TGTGCCAGCAGTGACCTCACCGGGACAGGGGGCTACACCTTC	CASSDLTGTGGYTF
TRBV19	TRBJ2-3	NA	NA	TGTGCCAGTAGTATAGGAGAGACGGCCAGCACAGATACGCAGTATTTT	CASSIGETASTDTQYF
TRBV4-2	TRBJ1-2	NA	TRBD1	TGTGCCAGCAGCCCTGGACAGGGTAGAGCCGACTATGGCTACACCTTC	CASSPGQGRADYGYTF
TRBV19	TRBJ1-1	NA	NA	TGTGCCAGTAGTCCTCACACCCTCACTGAAGCTTTCTTT	CASSPHTLTEAFF
TRBV24-1	TRBJ2-5	once	NA	TGTGCCACCAGTGATTTGCCCGGTCAAGAGACCCAGTACTTC	CATSDLPGQETQYF
TRBV9	TRBJ2-5	NA	TRBD1	TGTGCCAGCGGAATGACAGGGAGTGAGACCCAGTACTTC	CASGMTGSETQYF
TRBV7-2	TRBJ2-1	NA	NA	TGTGCCAGCAGCCCCTCAGGGAGCTCCTACAATGAGCAGTTCTTC	CASSPSGSSYNEQFF
TRBV19	TRBJ2-4	NA	NA	TGTGCCAGTAGTACGAGACTATCTCTGTACTTC	CASSTRLSLYF
TRBV6-5	TRBJ1-2	NA	TRBD1	TGTGCCAGCAGTTACCGGGACAGGGACTATGGCTACACCTTC	CASSYRDRDYGYTF
TRBV19	TRBJ2-5	NA	NA	TGTGCCAGTAGTATAGTTGACAAAACGGAAGAGACCCAGTACTTC	CASSIVDKTEETQYF
TRBV7-2	TRBJ2-5	NA	TRBD2	TGTGCCAGCAGCTCCTACGCTAGCGGGAGGGGGGAGACCCAGTACTTC	CASSSYASGRGETQYF
TRBV28	TRBJ2-7	NA	NA	TGTGCCAGCAGCTCCACCTACGAGCAGTACTTC	CASSSTYEQYF
TRBV10-3	TRBJ1-1	NA	NA	TGTGCCATCAGTGAGCGGGAGAACACTGAAGCTTTCTTT	CAISERENTEAFF
TRBV19	TRBJ2-7	NA	NA	TGTGCCAGTAGTATAGATCTGGAGGAGAGCTCCTACGAGCAGTACTTC	CASSIDLEESSYEQYF
TRBV15	TRBJ2-7	NA	NA	TGTGCCACCAGCAGAGATGTCCGGAGTGCGGACGAGCAGTACTTC	CATSRDVRSADEQYF
TRBV5-6	TRBJ1-2	NA	NA	TGTGCCAGCAGCCTGCCCTATTGGGCAGGGTTGGATGGCTACACCTTC	CASSLPYWAGLDGYTF
TRBV6-7	TRBJ1-1	NA	NA	TGTGCCAGCGTCGACCGAACAGTGAACACTGAAGCTTTCTTT	CASVDRTVNTEAFF
TRBV7-2	TRBJ1-5	NA	NA	TGTGCCAGCAGCTTACAGCCCGGGGGGCTCAGTCCCCAGCATTTT	CASSLQPGGLSPQHF
TRBV19	TRBJ2-5	NA	NA	TGTGCCAGTAGTATACACAGCTTGTCCCAAGAGACCCAGTACTTC	CASSIHSLSQETQYF
TRBV27	TRBJ1-1	NA	NA	TGTGCCAGCAGTTTGGGAAGTAACACTGAAGCTTTCTTT	CASSLGSNTEAFF
TRBV12-3/TRBV12-4	TRBJ2-2	NA	TRBD1	TGTGCCAGCACCACGGACAGGTTCAGGGAGCTGTTTTTT	CASTTDRFRELFF
TRBV3-1/TRBV3-2	TRBJ2-1	once	TRBD2	TGTGCCAGCAGCCTCACGACTAGCGGGGGTGATGAGCAGTTCTTC	CASSLTTSGGDEQFF
TRBV19	TRBJ2-3	NA	NA	TGTGCCAGTAGTGCGAGTCGGGGAGCGAGCACAGATACGCAGTATTTT	CASSASRGASTDTQYF
TRBV30	TRBJ2-3	NA	TRBD2	TGTGCCTGGAGTATTGTGGGAGGGTATACGCAGTATTTT	CAWSIVGGYTQYF
TRBV7-6	TRBJ2-7	NA	NA	TGTGCCAGCAGCTTGAAAGCTCTAGGCTACGAGCAGTACTTC	CASSLKALGYEQYF
TRBV28	TRBJ2-2	NA	NA	TGTGCCACCAAAAATCCCGGCCCGATGGTCACCGGGGAGCTGTTTTTT	CATKNPGPMVTGELFF